This TCR beta chain was identified in a study of blood T cell repertoires in COVID-19. Study context: The United States, Italy and Spain provided the acute and convalescent COVID-19 samples. PBMCs, B-cell-depleted T cells, or T cells were the source of the cDNA or gDNA that made up the material.

In this sample, this clone turned up once. Study processing details: Estimation of nucleated cell counts was performed using reference gene primer amplification. This table comes from immunoSEQ multiplex PCR, and its TCRdb copy is limited to in-frame clones, with some not included. That table is the source of V, J and clone size, and D and trimming were worked out from the DNA. The sample lists about 90,000 clones, 80% to 95% occurring once. V shed 2 bases, J shed 8 bases, and the junction held 4 bases outside the gene matches. The CDR3 runs 14 residues. Germline V gene sequence: CDR1 MNHEY, CDR2 SVGEGT.

The sequencing sample was made of peripheral blood. The sequence came from a woman aged 55-75 years with active COVID-19. The chain joins TRBV6-2 or TRBV6-3 to TRBJ2-1; 9 bases map to TRBD2. CDR3 nucleotide sequence: TGTGCCAGCAGTTACGGACTAGCGATCGATGAGCAGTTCTTC. Protein sequence: CASSYGLAIDEQFF.